These 11 T cell receptor beta chains were sequenced from one sample in a study of technical replicates of blood from several donors. The method was immunoSEQ multiplex PCR; TCRdb's version includes in-frame clones alone and lacks a portion of them. Among about 79,000 clones, approximately 94% were seen once, and the ten largest hold 0.26%. Sample: T cells isolated from PBMCs. The receptor source for this set is a human donor in good health.

The V gene is TRBV27, the J gene TRBJ1-1; D is perhaps TRBD1 (6 bases). Germline loops: CDR1 MNHEY, CDR2 SMNVEV (reference sequence). The CDR3 extends over 14 amino acids. The germline V and J ends were trimmed by 1 base and 3 bases, with 9 bases remaining between them. In DNA, the CDR3 is TGTGCCAGCAGTTTATATCCAGGGGACACTGAAGCTTTCTTT. The encoded protein is CASSLYPGDTEAFF.

This chain uses TRBV4-1 with TRBJ1-1; 9 nucleotides match TRBD1. Looked up from germline, CDR1 is MGHRA and CDR2 is YSYEKL. The CDR3 is 15 residues long. The J segment lost 3 bases and the V segment lost 2 bases, leaving 4 bases of the junction unmatched. The DNA of the CDR3 is TGCGCCAGCAGCCAACGGGACAGGGCGGACACTGAAGCTTTCTTT. This codes for CASSQRDRADTEAFF.

The chain links TRBV11-2 to TRBJ2-5, with 7 bases lining up with TRBD1. This CDR3 is 15 amino acids long. CDR1 is SGHAT, CDR2 FQNNGV, per germline. V lost 5 bases and J lost 5; bases outside the gene matches: 11. The CDR3 protein is CASSPLEGAGETQYF. Written as DNA, the CDR3 is TGTGCCAGCAGCCCCCTTGAGGGGGCAGGGGAGACCCAGTACTTC. Using reference TRBV11-2 and TRBJ2-5 for the parts outside the CDR3, the full variable domain is EAGVAQSPRYKIIEKRQSVAFWCNPISGHATLYWYQQILGQGPKLLIQFQNNGVVDDSQLPKDRFSAERLKGVDSTLKIQPAKLEDSAVYLCASSPLEGAGETQYFGPGTRLLVL.

DNA of the CDR3: TGCGCCAGCAGCTTTGGCGGACTAGCGGACCCTGCGGACGAGCAGTACTTC. Translating gives CASSFGGLADPADEQYF. V usage is TRBV5-1 and J usage is TRBJ2-7; 10 bases align to TRBD2. CDR3 length: 17 amino acids. Germline trimming cut 2 bases from V and 5 bases from J; bases unmatched to any gene: 13. The germline V gene encodes CDR1 SGHRS and CDR2 YFSETQ.

This clone was found a few times. The chain couples TRBV7-3 to TRBJ2-2; 10 bases match TRBD2. V trimming: 0 bases; J trimming: 1 base; junction bases outside the gene matches: 8. The CDR3 is made up of 19 amino acids. Germline-derived CDR1 and CDR2 are SGHTA and FQGTGA. CDR3 coding DNA: TGTGCCAGCAGCTTAACGGGGCCCCGGACTAGCGGGAACACCGGGGAGCTGTTTTTT. This sequence encodes CASSLTGPRTSGNTGELFF. Based on the CDR3 plus reference TRBV7-3 and TRBJ2-2, the full variable domain is GAGVSQTPSNKVTEKGKYVELRCDPISGHTALYWYRQSLGQGPEFLIYFQGTGAADDSGLPNDRFFAVRPEGSVSTLKIQRTERGDSAVYLCASSLTGPRTSGNTGELFFGEGSRLTVL.

CDR3 nucleotide sequence: TGCAGCGGACAGGGTGCAACTAATGAAAAACTGTTTTTT. Encoded protein: CSGQGATNEKLFF. The chain carries TRBV29-1 and TRBJ1-4; 7 bases line up with TRBD1. The CDR3 loop spans 13 amino acids. J lost 0 bases, V lost 7 bases, and 2 bases had no gene match. Germline-derived CDR1 and CDR2 are SQVTM and ANQGSEA.

The V call is TRBV29-1, the J call TRBJ2-7; the match to TRBD2 covers 11 bases. Trimming at V came to 4 bases and at J to 8 bases, leaving 13 bases not matched to a gene. Germline CDR1 and CDR2: SQVTM and ANQGSEA. This CDR3 has 15 residues. The CDR3 sequence is CSVAPKLAGEGQQYF. CDR3 bases: TGCAGCGTTGCTCCTAAACTAGCGGGAGAGGGACAGCAGTACTTC.

The chain couples TRBV28 to TRBJ2-2, with 7 nucleotides matching TRBD1. CDR1 is MDHEN, CDR2 SYDVKM, per germline. CDR3 size: 14 residues. V shed 5 bases, J shed 3 bases, and the junction held 3 bases outside the gene matches. CDR3 in DNA: TGTGCCAGCAGTCTCACAGGGGACACCGGGGAGCTGTTTTTT. It yields the protein CASSLTGDTGELFF.

The V call is TRBV28, the J call TRBJ2-3; D is unresolved. Looked up from germline, CDR1 is MDHEN and CDR2 is SYDVKM. Deletions cut 2 bases from V and 2 bases from J, with 14 bases between. This CDR3 contains 16 residues. CDR3 sequence (DNA): TGTGCCAGCAGTTTACGGCTAGTTTCCCTCACAGATACGCAGTATTTT. This translates into CASSLRLVSLTDTQYF.

V is TRBV27 and J is TRBJ1-6; D is ambiguous. The germline V and J ends were trimmed by 7 bases and 6 bases, with 19 bases remaining between them. Germline CDR1 MNHEY, CDR2 SMNVEV (reference sequence). This CDR3 contains 16 residues. Here the CDR3 DNA reads TGTGCCAGCACCCCGGGCGGCGGGGTTCCTAATTCACCCCTCCACTTT. Protein: CASTPGGGVPNSPLHF.

The chain uses TRBV11-2 and TRBJ1-2, with 8 bases identical to TRBD1. Losses at the gene ends were 5 bases for V and 7 bases for J; bases not matched to a gene: 12. The CDR3 is 15 amino acids. The germline V gene encodes CDR1 SGHAT and CDR2 FQNNGV. CDR3 loop: CASSQTGQGRGGYTF. CDR3 coding DNA: TGTGCCAGCAGCCAAACCGGACAGGGAAGGGGTGGCTACACCTTC.